Described below is a single TCR beta chain sequence and its context. This clone was recorded only once. The specificity of this receptor is unknown. Within one base of it there is no much larger clone, and no base qualities were kept. Receptors were amplified or captured by the immunoSEQ multiplex PCR assay. TCRdb obtained this table from immuneACCESS and retained in-frame rearrangements with V and J assigned. These tables miss some clones; where compared with another copy, unresolved V genes account for less than half of the shortfall, and the remainder is unexplained. The sample yields some 100,000 clones; roughly four fifths were counted once. Clones ranked in the top ten supply about 6.3% of the sample. The source of the sample is a study of PD-1 blockade in mismatch repair-deficient tumors (TCRdb year 2017). In terms of the full investigation: Between late 2013 and 2016, more than 75 consecutive patients with over ten mismatch repair-deficient cancer types, all previously treated and progressing, were enrolled in the trial. Tumor-associated T cell clones in the peripheral blood of patients responding to PD-1 blockade were tracked using deep sequencing of TCR CDR3 regions.

Paper-wide results and their limitations: Rapid expansion after pembrolizumab followed by contraction, generally before radiologic responses, was shown by tumor-resident clones, which were often undetectable in blood before treatment.

For each enrolled patient, mismatch repair deficiency was established using either polymerase chain reaction or immunohistochemistry. TCR sequencing was carried out for a few patients who responded to pembrolizumab therapy. Pembrolizumab PD-1 blockade was prospectively tested in advanced mismatch repair-deficient cancers, regardless of tissue of origin, in the phase II trial. Peripheral blood T cell samples were collected serially, before PD-1 blockade began and at several time points afterward. Blood sampling times were expressed in weeks after the first pembrolizumab dose. This receptor was taken from an adult with mismatch repair-deficient cancer. The source was peripheral blood, collected approximately 35 weeks after starting pembrolizumab.

The DNA sequence is given as TGTGCCAGCAGTTTAATGGGACTAGCGGCATATAGGGATGAGCAGTTCTTC. Translated, this is CASSLMGLAAYRDEQFF. The sequence joins TRBV27 to TRBJ2-1; 11 middle bases align to TRBD2. In the germline V gene (reference sequence), CDR1 corresponds to MNHEY and CDR2 to SMNVEV. The CDR3 has 17 amino acids, counting the end cysteine and phenylalanine. CDR3 DNA is the only sequence kept; it has 51 bases, read in frame from the first base. V is trimmed back by 2 bases and J by 8 bases, and the junction contains 11 bases that no gene match accounts for.